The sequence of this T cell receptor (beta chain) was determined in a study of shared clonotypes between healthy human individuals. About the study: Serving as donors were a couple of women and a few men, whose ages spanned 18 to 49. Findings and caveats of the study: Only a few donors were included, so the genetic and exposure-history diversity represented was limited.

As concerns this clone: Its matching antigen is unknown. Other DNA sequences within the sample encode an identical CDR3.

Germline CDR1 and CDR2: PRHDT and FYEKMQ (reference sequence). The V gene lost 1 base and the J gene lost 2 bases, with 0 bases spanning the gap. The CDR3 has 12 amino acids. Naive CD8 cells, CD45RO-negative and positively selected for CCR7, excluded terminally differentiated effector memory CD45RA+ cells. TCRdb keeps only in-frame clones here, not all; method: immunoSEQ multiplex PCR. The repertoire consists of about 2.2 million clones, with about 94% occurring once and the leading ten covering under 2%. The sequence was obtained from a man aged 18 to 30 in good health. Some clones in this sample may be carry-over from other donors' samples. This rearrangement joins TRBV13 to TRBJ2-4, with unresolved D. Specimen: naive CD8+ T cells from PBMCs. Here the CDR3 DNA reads TGTGCCAGCAGCTTAGCCAAAAACATTCAGTACTTC. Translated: CASSLAKNIQYF.